A single sample is the source of the 21 T cell receptor beta chains below, sequenced in a study of blood T cell repertoires in COVID-19. Only in-frame clones appear in the TCRdb table, and some are missing; sequencing was by immunoSEQ multiplex PCR. The data show 80,000 or so clones, 80% to 90% seen once. The sequencing input was peripheral blood. These receptor sequences come from a human donor in a cohort sampled during active COVID-19.

Regarding this clone: Distinct nucleotide sequences in the sample also encode this CDR3. The chain links TRBV4-1 to TRBJ2-7; TRBD1 matches 8 bases. V lost 3 bases to trimming and J lost 4 bases; unmatched junction nucleotides: 2. The CDR3 has 13 residues. Germline V gene lookup returns CDR1 MGHRA and CDR2 YSYEKL. The DNA for the CDR3 is TGCGCCAGCAGCCAGGACAGGGTTTACGAGCAGTACTTC. It yields the protein CASSQDRVYEQYF.

In this sample, this clone turned up once. The V call is TRBV19, the J call TRBJ2-1; the match to TRBD2 covers 7 bases. Germline lookup yields CDR1 LNHDA and CDR2 SQIVND (reference sequence). CDR3 length: 15 amino acids. The V gene end was trimmed by 5 bases and the J gene end by 3 bases; junction bases not matched to a gene: 7. In nucleotides, the CDR3 is TGTGCCAGTAGTCAGGGCGGGAGCTACTACAATGAGCAGTTCTTC. Translation gives CASSQGGSYYNEQFF.

V and J are TRBV4-3 and TRBJ2-1; TRBD2 matches 8 bases. Germline-derived CDR1 and CDR2 are LGHNA and YSLEER. The junction had 5 bases not matched to a gene; V was cut back by 0 bases and J by 7 bases. This CDR3 has 15 amino acids. The CDR3 protein is CASSQELAAWNEQFF. The CDR3 DNA reads as TGCGCCAGCAGCCAAGAACTAGCGGCCTGGAATGAGCAGTTCTTC.

The chain recombines TRBV7-8 with TRBJ2-7; 10 positions agree with TRBD2. V lost 5 bases to trimming and J lost 4 bases; unmatched junction nucleotides: 11. Germline CDR1 reads SGHVS; CDR2 reads FQNEAQ. The CDR3 is made up of 16 amino acids. The CDR3 spells CASSLLGGSGGYEQYF. The CDR3 DNA follows: TGTGCCAGCAGCCTGCTAGGGGGTAGCGGGGGGTACGAGCAGTACTTC.

The chain has TRBV5-6 and TRBJ2-3; 7 nucleotides line up with TRBD2. After removal of 5 bases from V and 4 bases from J, the junction contained 4 bases not matched to a gene. The germline gives CDR1 SGHDT, CDR2 YYEEEE. The CDR3 runs to 13 residues. CDR3 residues: CASSLLAADTQYF. As DNA, the CDR3 is TGTGCCAGCAGTTTGCTAGCGGCAGATACGCAGTATTTT.

The chain uses TRBV5-6 and TRBJ2-3; D may be TRBD2 (5 bases). Trimming stripped 3 bases from V and 7 bases from J, with 15 bases between. This CDR3 is 14 amino acids long. The V gene's germline CDR1 is SGHDT and CDR2 YYEEEE. The CDR3 is CASSSGLTGYTQYF. CDR3 DNA sequence: TGTGCCAGCAGCTCCGGACTCACTGGGTATACGCAGTATTTT.

The V gene is TRBV9, the J gene TRBJ2-5; no reliable D call. This CDR3 region has 12 residues. Germline V gives CDR1 SGDLS, CDR2 YYNGEE. Trimming shortened V by 3 bases and J by 2 bases, and 5 bases separated the two germline ends. CDR3 in DNA: TGTGCCAGCAGCGGAACACAAGAGACCCAGTACTTC. It specifies CASSGTQETQYF.

This chain joins TRBV5-1 and TRBJ2-3, with 9 nucleotides matching TRBD2. After removal of 2 bases from V and 0 bases from J, the junction contained 4 bases not matched to a gene. This CDR3 has 16 residues. Germline V gene data show CDR1 as SGHRS and CDR2 as YFSETQ. The CDR3: CASSLRAGGSTDTQYF. The CDR3 DNA is TGCGCCAGCAGCTTACGAGCGGGAGGTAGCACAGATACGCAGTATTTT.

The rearrangement joins TRBV7-8 to TRBJ2-1, with D possibly matching TRBD2 (6 bases). CDR3 length: 16 residues. V gave up 6 bases and J gave up 0 bases, with 15 bases separating them. Per the germline V gene, CDR1 is SGHVS and CDR2 is FQNEAQ. The CDR3 region is CASSVGGDHSYNEQFF. The CDR3 DNA follows: TGTGCCAGCAGTGTCGGCGGGGACCACTCCTACAATGAGCAGTTCTTC.

This clone appeared a single time. The chain joins TRBV18 to TRBJ1-1, with TRBD1 identical over 8 bases. There are 16 residues in the CDR3. From germline, CDR1 is KGHSH and CDR2 LQKENI. V lost 6 bases and J lost 0; bases outside the gene matches: 9. CDR3 sequence (DNA): TGTGCCAGCTCGTATACGGGACAGGCCATGAACACTGAAGCTTTCTTT. This sequence encodes CASSYTGQAMNTEAFF.

The gene calls are TRBV7-9 and TRBJ2-3; D unclear. The V and J ends lost 9 bases and 4 bases respectively, with 17 bases between them. CDR1 and CDR2 (germline): SEHNR, FQNEAQ (reference sequence). The length of the CDR3 is 14 residues. The CDR3 here is CASAEREYADTQYF. The CDR3 bases are TGTGCCAGTGCGGAGCGCGAGTATGCAGATACGCAGTATTTT.

The J gene is TRBJ2-1, the V gene TRBV5-1; 11 nucleotides align to TRBD1. The CDR3 runs to 13 residues. The germline CDR1 and CDR2 sequences are SGHRS and YFSETQ. V shed 5 bases and J 7 bases; nucleotides not matched to a gene: 2. CDR3 DNA sequence: TGCGCCAGCAGTAGGGACAGGGGGAATGAGCAGTTCTTC. This sequence encodes CASSRDRGNEQFF.

The rearrangement links TRBV27 to TRBJ2-7; a weak D match, TRBD2 (7 bases). Trimming took 8 bases from V and 6 from J, leaving 26 bases between them. Germline CDR1 MNHEY, CDR2 SMNVEV (reference sequence). The CDR3 contains 16 residues. The CDR3 DNA is TGTGCCAGCGGGACACCTGCGGGGAGGGACCTCGGCGAGCAGTACTTC. Its translation is CASGTPAGRDLGEQYF.

This chain's CDR3 is CASSPTAVGTLDEQYF. Written as DNA, the CDR3 is TGTGCCAGCTCACCAACCGCTGTGGGGACTTTGGACGAGCAGTACTTC. The chain joins TRBV18 to TRBJ2-7, with a tentative D call TRBD2 (6 bases). V was clipped by 2 bases and J by 5 bases, with 19 bases between them. Germline-derived CDR1 and CDR2 are KGHSH and LQKENI. The CDR3 has 16 amino acids.

The chain employs TRBV6-5 and TRBJ2-5; 8 bases are a match to TRBD2. The length of the CDR3 is 15 residues. V shed 4 bases and J 5 bases; nucleotides not matched to a gene: 9. CDR1 is MNHEY, CDR2 SVGAGI, per germline. The CDR3 sequence is CASSSGTRTQETQYF. In DNA, the CDR3 is TGTGCCAGCAGTTCCGGGACTAGGACCCAGGAGACCCAGTACTTC.

This chain links TRBV4-3 with TRBJ1-4, with TRBD1 matching over 8 bases. The CDR3 is 17 residues long. From germline, CDR1 is LGHNA and CDR2 YSLEER. The trim removed 1 base at V and 8 bases at J, leaving 12 bases unmatched. CDR3 in amino acids: CASSQGHGQGGREKLFF. CDR3 nucleotides: TGCGCCAGCAGCCAAGGGCATGGACAGGGCGGCCGAGAAAAACTGTTTTTT.

The rearrangement uses TRBV2 and TRBJ1-2, with 12 bases identical to TRBD1. Germline CDR1 SNHLY, CDR2 FYNNEI. The CDR3 consists of 16 residues. Trimming took 7 bases from V and 2 from J; bases not matched to a gene: 8. The CDR3 DNA follows: TGTGCCAGCATGCGGGACAGGGGGCGTTTGAACTATGGCTACACCTTC. This gives the protein CASMRDRGRLNYGYTF.

This chain connects TRBV5-4 to TRBJ2-5; D call uncertain. CDR3 size: 13 residues. Trimming took off 10 bases at V and 0 bases at J, with 13 bases between the two ends. Germline values: CDR1 SGHNT, CDR2 YYREEE (reference sequence). The CDR3 loop reads CASGSTNQETQYF. As DNA, the CDR3 is TGTGCCTCCGGGTCGACCAACCAAGAGACCCAGTACTTC.

The chain is built from TRBV12-3 or TRBV12-4 and TRBJ1-1; D not resolved. Trimming cost V 3 bases and J 0 bases, with 5 bases left between them. The CDR3 extends over 13 amino acids. DNA of the CDR3: TGTGCCAGCAGTTTTAACTTGAACACTGAAGCTTTCTTT. Translated, it gives CASSFNLNTEAFF.

V is TRBV9 and J is TRBJ2-3, with D possibly being TRBD2 (6 bases). The V end was cut by 3 bases, the J end by 4 bases, with 12 bases between. There are 14 residues in the CDR3. Germline V gene sequence: CDR1 SGDLS, CDR2 YYNGEE. CDR3 bases: TGTGCCAGCAGCGGCAGCGGGTGGGCAGATACGCAGTATTTT. Translating it yields CASSGSGWADTQYF.

The chain carries TRBV19 and TRBJ2-7, with D perhaps TRBD2 (6 bases). This CDR3 contains 15 residues. From germline, CDR1 is LNHDA and CDR2 SQIVND (reference sequence). V dropped 6 bases and J dropped 4 bases, with 19 bases sitting between them. The CDR3: CASRDGSRGIYEQYF. CDR3 DNA: TGTGCCAGTAGAGACGGGAGTCGGGGGATATACGAGCAGTACTTC. Full variable domain (rest looked up from reference TRBV19 and TRBJ2-7): DGGITQSPKYLFRKEGQNVTLSCEQNLNHDAMYWYRQDPGQGLRLIYYSQIVNDFQKGDIAEGYSVSREKKESFPLTVTSAQKNPTAFYLCASRDGSRGIYEQYFGPGTRLTVT.